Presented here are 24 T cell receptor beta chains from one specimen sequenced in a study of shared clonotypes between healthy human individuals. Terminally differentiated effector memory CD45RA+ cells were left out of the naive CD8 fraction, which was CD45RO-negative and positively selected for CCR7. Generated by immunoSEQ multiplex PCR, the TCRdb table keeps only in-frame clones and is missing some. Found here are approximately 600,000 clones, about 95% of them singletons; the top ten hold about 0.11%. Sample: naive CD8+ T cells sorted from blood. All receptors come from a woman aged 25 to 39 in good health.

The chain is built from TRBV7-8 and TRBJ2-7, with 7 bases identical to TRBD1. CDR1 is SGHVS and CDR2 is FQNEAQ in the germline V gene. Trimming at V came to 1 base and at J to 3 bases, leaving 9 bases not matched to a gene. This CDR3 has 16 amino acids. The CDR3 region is CASSLEVGTDNYEQYF. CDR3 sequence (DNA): TGTGCCAGCAGCTTAGAGGTCGGGACAGATAACTACGAGCAGTACTTC.

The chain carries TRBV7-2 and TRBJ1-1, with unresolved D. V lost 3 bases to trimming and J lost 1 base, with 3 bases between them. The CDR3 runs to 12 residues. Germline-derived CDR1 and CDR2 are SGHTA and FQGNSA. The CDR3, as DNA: TGTGCCAGCAGCTTTGGGAACACTGAAGCTTTCTTT. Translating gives CASSFGNTEAFF.

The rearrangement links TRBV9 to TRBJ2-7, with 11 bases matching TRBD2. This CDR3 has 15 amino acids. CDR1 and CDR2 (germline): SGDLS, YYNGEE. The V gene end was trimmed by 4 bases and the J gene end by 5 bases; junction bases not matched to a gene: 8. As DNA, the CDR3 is TGTGCCAGCAGCCCTTTAGCGGGAGGGAGCCACGAGCAGTACTTC. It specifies CASSPLAGGSHEQYF.

The CDR3 sequence is CASSPRNSGRTGELFF. The CDR3 DNA reads as TGTGCCAGCAGCCCACGGAATAGCGGAAGGACCGGGGAGCTGTTTTTT. The chain recombines TRBV11-2 with TRBJ2-2; weak D call: TRBD2 (6 bases). The V and J ends lost 5 bases and 5 bases respectively, with 18 bases between them. Germline V lookup: CDR1 SGHAT, CDR2 FQNNGV. The CDR3 is made up of 16 amino acids. Full variable domain (rest looked up from reference TRBV11-2 and TRBJ2-2): EAGVAQSPRYKIIEKRQSVAFWCNPISGHATLYWYQQILGQGPKLLIQFQNNGVVDDSQLPKDRFSAERLKGVDSTLKIQPAKLEDSAVYLCASSPRNSGRTGELFFGEGSRLTVL.

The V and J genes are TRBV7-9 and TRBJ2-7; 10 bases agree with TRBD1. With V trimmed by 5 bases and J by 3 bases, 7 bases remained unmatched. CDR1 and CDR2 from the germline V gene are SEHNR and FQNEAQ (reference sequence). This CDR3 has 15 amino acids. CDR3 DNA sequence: TGTGCCAGCAGCGCGGGACAGGGGAAGGTCTACGAGCAGTACTTC. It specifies CASSAGQGKVYEQYF.

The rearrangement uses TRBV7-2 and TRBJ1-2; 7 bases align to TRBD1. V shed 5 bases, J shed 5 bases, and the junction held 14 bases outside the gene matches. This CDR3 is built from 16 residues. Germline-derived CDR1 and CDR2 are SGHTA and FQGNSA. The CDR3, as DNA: TGTGCCAGCAGCGAAGATGGAAGGGGGCGAAATTATGGCTACACCTTC. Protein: CASSEDGRGRNYGYTF.

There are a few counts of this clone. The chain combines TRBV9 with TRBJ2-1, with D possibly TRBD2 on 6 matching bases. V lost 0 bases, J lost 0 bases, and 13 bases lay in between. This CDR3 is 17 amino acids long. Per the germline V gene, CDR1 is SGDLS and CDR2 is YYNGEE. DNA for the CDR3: TGTGCCAGCAGCGTAGCTTGGCGGGATGACTCCTACAATGAGCAGTTCTTC. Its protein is CASSVAWRDDSYNEQFF.

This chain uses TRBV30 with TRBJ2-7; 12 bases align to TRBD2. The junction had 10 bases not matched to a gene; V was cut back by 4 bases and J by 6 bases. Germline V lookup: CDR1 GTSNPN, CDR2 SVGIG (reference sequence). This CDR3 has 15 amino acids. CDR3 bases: TGTGCCTGGACCACCGGGCTAGCGGGAGGGCGCGAGCAGTACTTC. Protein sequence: CAWTTGLAGGREQYF.

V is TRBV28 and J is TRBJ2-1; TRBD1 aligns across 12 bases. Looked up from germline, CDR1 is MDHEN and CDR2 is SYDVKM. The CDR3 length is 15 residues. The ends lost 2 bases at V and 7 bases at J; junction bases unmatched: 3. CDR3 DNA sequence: TGTGCCAGCAGTTTAGGGACAGGGGGCAGTAATGAGCAGTTCTTC. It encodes CASSLGTGGSNEQFF.

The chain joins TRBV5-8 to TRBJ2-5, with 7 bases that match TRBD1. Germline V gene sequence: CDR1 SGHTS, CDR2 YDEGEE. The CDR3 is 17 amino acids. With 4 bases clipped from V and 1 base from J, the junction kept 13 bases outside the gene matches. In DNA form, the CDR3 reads TGTGCCAGCAGCCGACACGACAGGGCGCCCGGCCAAGAGACCCAGTACTTC. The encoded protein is CASSRHDRAPGQETQYF.

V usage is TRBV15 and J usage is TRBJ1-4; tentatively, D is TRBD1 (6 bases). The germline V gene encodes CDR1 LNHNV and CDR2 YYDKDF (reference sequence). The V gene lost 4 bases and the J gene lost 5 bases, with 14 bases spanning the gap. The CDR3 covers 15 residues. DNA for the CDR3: TGTGCCACCAGCACTAGGGGGGTTGAGAATGAAAAACTGTTTTTT. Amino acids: CATSTRGVENEKLFF.

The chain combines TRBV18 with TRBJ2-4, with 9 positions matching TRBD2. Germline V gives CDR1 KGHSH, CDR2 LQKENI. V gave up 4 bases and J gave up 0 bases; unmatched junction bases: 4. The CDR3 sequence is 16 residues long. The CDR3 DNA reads TGTGCCAGCTCACAGGCTAGCGGGGTAGCCAAAAACATTCAGTACTTC. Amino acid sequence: CASSQASGVAKNIQYF.

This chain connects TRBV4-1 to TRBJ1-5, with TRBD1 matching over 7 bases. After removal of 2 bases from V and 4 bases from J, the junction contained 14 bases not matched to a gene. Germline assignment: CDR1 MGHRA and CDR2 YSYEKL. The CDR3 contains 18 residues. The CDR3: CASSQTFQPGQSNQPQHF. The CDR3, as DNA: TGCGCCAGCAGCCAAACATTCCAACCGGGACAGAGTAATCAGCCCCAGCATTTT.

The CDR3 DNA reads TGTGCCAGCAGTTTAATTCTAGCGCACGAGCAGTACTTC. This sequence encodes CASSLILAHEQYF. This chain connects TRBV27 to TRBJ2-5; a weak D match, TRBD2 (6 bases). The end of the DNA aligns better with TRBJ2-7, so the J call may be wrong. This CDR3 is 13 amino acids long. Looked up from germline, CDR1 is MNHEY and CDR2 is SMNVEV (reference sequence).

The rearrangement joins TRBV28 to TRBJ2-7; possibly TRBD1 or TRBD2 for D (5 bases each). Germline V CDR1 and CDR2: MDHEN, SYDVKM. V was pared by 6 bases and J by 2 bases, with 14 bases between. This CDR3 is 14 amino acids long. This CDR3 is CASSLKVGAYEQYF. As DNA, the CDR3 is TGTGCCAGCAGCCTCAAAGTGGGGGCCTACGAGCAGTACTTC.

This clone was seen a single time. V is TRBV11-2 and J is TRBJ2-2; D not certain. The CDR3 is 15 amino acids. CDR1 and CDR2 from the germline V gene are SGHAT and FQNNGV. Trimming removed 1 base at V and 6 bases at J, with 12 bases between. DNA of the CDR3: TGTGCCAGCAGCTTAGGCGTTGTTGGGTCCGGGGAGCTGTTTTTT. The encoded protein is CASSLGVVGSGELFF.

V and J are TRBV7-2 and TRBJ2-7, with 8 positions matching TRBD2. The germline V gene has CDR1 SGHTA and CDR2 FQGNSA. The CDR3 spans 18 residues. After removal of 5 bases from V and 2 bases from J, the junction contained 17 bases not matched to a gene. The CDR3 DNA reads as TGTGCCAGCAGCCCCCGGGAAATGTGGCGGGAGGAGGCCTACGAGCAGTACTTC. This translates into CASSPREMWREEAYEQYF.

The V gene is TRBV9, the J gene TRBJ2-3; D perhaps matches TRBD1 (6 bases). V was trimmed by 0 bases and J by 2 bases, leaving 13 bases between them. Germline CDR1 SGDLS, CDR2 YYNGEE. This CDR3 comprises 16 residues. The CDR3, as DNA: TGTGCCAGCAGCGTAGGGACAGCTCCTTACACAGATACGCAGTATTTT. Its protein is CASSVGTAPYTDTQYF.

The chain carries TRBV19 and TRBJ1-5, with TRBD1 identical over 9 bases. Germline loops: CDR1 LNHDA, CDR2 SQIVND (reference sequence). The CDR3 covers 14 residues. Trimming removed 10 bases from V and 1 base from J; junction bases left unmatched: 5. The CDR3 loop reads CATAQGASNQPQHF. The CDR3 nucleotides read TGTGCCACCGCACAGGGGGCAAGCAATCAGCCCCAGCATTTT.

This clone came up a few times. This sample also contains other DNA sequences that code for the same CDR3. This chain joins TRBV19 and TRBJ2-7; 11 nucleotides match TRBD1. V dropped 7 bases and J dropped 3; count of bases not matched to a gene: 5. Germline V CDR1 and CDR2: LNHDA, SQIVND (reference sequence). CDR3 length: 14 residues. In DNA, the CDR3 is TGTGCCAGTACCGCCGGGACAGGGGGCTACGAGCAGTACTTC. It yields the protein CASTAGTGGYEQYF.

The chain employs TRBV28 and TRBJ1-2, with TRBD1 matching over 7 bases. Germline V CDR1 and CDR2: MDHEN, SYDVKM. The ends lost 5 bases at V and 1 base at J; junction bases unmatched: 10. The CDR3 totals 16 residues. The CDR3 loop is CASSGQDREVNYGYTF. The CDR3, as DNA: TGTGCCAGCAGTGGTCAAGACAGGGAAGTTAACTATGGCTACACCTTC.

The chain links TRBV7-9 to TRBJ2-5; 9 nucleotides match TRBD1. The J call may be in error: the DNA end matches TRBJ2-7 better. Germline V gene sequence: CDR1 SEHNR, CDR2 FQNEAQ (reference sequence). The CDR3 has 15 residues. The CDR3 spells CASSIRDRASYEQYF. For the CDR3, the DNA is TGTGCCAGCAGCATCCGGGACAGGGCCTCCTACGAGCAGTACTTC.

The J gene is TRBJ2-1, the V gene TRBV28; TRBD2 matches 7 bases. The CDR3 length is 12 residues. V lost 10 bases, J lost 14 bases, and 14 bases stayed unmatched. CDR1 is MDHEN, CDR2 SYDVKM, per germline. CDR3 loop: CAILGRTGGEFF. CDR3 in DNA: TGTGCCATCTTGGGGAGGACGGGAGGAGAGTTCTTC.

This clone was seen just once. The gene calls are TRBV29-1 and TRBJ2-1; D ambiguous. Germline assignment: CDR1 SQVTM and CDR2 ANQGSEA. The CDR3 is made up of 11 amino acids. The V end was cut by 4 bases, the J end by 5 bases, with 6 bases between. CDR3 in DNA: TGCAGCGTTGGAATAGACAATGAGCAGTTCTTC. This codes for CSVGIDNEQFF.